These 14 T cell receptor beta chains were sequenced from one sample in a study of blood T cell repertoires in COVID-19. Some clones are missing from TCRdb's copy, which holds only in-frame ones; the method was immunoSEQ multiplex PCR. The sample has roughly 300,000 clones, more than 75% seen once. Sequencing was carried out using PBMCs or T cells enriched from blood (not recorded which). The origin of the receptors is a woman aged 18-29 years who had recovered from COVID-19.

The V and J genes are TRBV5-1 and TRBJ1-6; 9 positions agree with TRBD1. CDR1 and CDR2 from the germline V gene are SGHRS and YFSETQ. Trimming at V came to 4 bases and at J to 2 bases, leaving 7 bases not matched to a gene. This CDR3 spans 17 amino acids. The CDR3 is CASSGGTGITYNSPLHF. The CDR3 DNA reads TGCGCCAGCAGCGGAGGGACAGGGATCACCTATAATTCACCCCTCCACTTT.

V gene TRBV28 combines with J gene TRBJ2-1; tentative D call: TRBD2 (5 bases). The CDR3 consists of 16 residues. The germline gives CDR1 MDHEN, CDR2 SYDVKM. V was shortened by 5 bases and J by 9 bases, with 23 bases between the two germline ends. The CDR3 nucleotides read TGTGCCAGCAGTCCCCCCGGGGAGCGGCCCAAGGGTGAGCAGTTCTTC. This codes for CASSPPGERPKGEQFF.

In its sample, this clone was seen once. V gene TRBV29-1 combines with J gene TRBJ2-3, with a weak D call TRBD1 (6 bases). Per the germline V gene, CDR1 is SQVTM and CDR2 is ANQGSEA. The CDR3 extends over 13 amino acids. With 4 bases removed from V and 2 bases from J, the gap between germline ends came to 10 bases. The CDR3 coding sequence is TGCAGCGTTGCGGCAGGGGTCACAGATACGCAGTATTTT. As protein: CSVAAGVTDTQYF.

V and J are TRBV6-5 and TRBJ1-6, with TRBD1 matching 7 bases. This CDR3 is 14 amino acids long. Germline V gene lookup returns CDR1 MNHEY and CDR2 SVGAGI. Germline trimming cut 7 bases from V and 4 bases from J; bases unmatched to any gene: 4. DNA of the CDR3: TGTGCCAGCACGGGACAGCTATATAATTCACCCCTCCACTTT. Amino acids: CASTGQLYNSPLHF.

This chain uses TRBV5-4 with TRBJ1-2, with a tentative D call TRBD1 (6 bases). Trimming left V 3 bases short and J 6 bases short, with 9 bases between. The CDR3 spans 12 residues. In germline, CDR1 is SGHNT, CDR2 YYREEE (reference sequence). The CDR3 DNA sequence: TGTGCCAGCAGCTGGCGGACAGATGGCTACACCTTC. This encodes CASSWRTDGYTF. The full variable domain, completed using reference TRBV5-4 and TRBJ1-2, is ETGVTQSPTHLIKTRGQQVTLRCSSQSGHNTVSWYQQALGQGPQFIFQYYREEENGRGNFPPRFSGLQFPNYSSELNVNALELDDSALYLCASSWRTDGYTFGSGTRLTVV.

Details on this clone: This sample includes further DNA sequences coding for the same CDR3. The chain has TRBV18 and TRBJ2-5, with 8 bases lining up with TRBD1. The V gene end was trimmed by 3 bases and the J gene end by 5 bases; junction bases not matched to a gene: 5. Germline V lookup: CDR1 KGHSH, CDR2 LQKENI. The CDR3 runs to 14 residues. CDR3 protein: CASSPRQGRETQYF. Written as DNA, the CDR3 is TGTGCCAGCTCACCGCGACAGGGGAGGGAGACCCAGTACTTC.

The chain combines TRBV5-6 with TRBJ2-3; 11 positions agree with TRBD2. The CDR3 spans 15 residues. CDR1 and CDR2 from the germline V gene are SGHDT and YYEEEE. Trimming cost V 3 bases and J 5 bases; bases outside gene matches: 5. The CDR3 bases are TGTGCCAGCAGCTCGACTAGCGGGGTTATAGATACGCAGTATTTT. Protein: CASSSTSGVIDTQYF.

The chain uses TRBV19 and TRBJ2-2; 10 bases are a match to TRBD1. The CDR3 extends over 15 amino acids. Germline V lookup: CDR1 LNHDA, CDR2 SQIVND (reference sequence). Trimming removed 10 bases from V and 7 bases from J; junction bases left unmatched: 12. The CDR3 region is CAISTGTGVFGELFF. In DNA form, the CDR3 reads TGTGCCATTAGCACCGGGACAGGGGTATTCGGGGAGCTGTTTTTT. The variable domain in full, with the rest retrieved from reference TRBV19 and TRBJ2-2, is DGGITQSPKYLFRKEGQNVTLSCEQNLNHDAMYWYRQDPGQGLRLIYYSQIVNDFQKGDIAEGYSVSREKKESFPLTVTSAQKNPTAFYLCAISTGTGVFGELFFGEGSRLTVL.

The J gene is TRBJ1-5, the V gene TRBV7-9; TRBD1 matches at 7 bases. The V gene end was trimmed by 5 bases and the J gene end by 0 bases; junction bases not matched to a gene: 10. Germline values: CDR1 SEHNR, CDR2 FQNEAQ (reference sequence). This CDR3 is 17 amino acids long. Here the CDR3 DNA reads TGTGCCAGCAGCCCCGGGACAGATCGATTTAGCAATCAGCCCCAGCATTTT. Its translation: CASSPGTDRFSNQPQHF.

The chain combines TRBV28 with TRBJ2-7, with TRBD2 as a possible D gene (5 bases). The CDR3 is 14 residues long. V lost 1 base and J 3 bases, leaving 10 bases between the germline ends. CDR1 and CDR2 (germline): MDHEN, SYDVKM. The chain's CDR3 is CASSLFGNRYEQYF. For the CDR3, the DNA is TGTGCCAGCAGTTTATTCGGGAATCGCTACGAGCAGTACTTC.

This rearrangement joins TRBV15 to TRBJ1-3; TRBD1 agrees at 10 bases. Per the germline V gene, CDR1 is LNHNV and CDR2 is YYDKDF (reference sequence). Germline trimming cut 5 bases from V and 2 bases from J; bases unmatched to any gene: 6. The CDR3 runs 16 residues. The CDR3 spells CATSARTGGTGNTIYF. DNA of the CDR3: TGTGCCACCAGCGCCCGGACAGGGGGAACTGGAAACACCATATATTTT.

The chain combines TRBV7-9 with TRBJ2-2, with 8 bases identical to TRBD1. The V gene end was trimmed by 5 bases and the J gene end by 1 base; junction bases not matched to a gene: 6. This CDR3 comprises 16 residues. Germline CDR1 reads SEHNR; CDR2 reads FQNEAQ (reference sequence). The CDR3 nucleotides read TGTGCCAGCAGCCCCTGGGACAGGCAGAACACCGGGGAGCTGTTTTTT. It yields the protein CASSPWDRQNTGELFF.

The V gene is TRBV28, the J gene TRBJ2-5; TRBD2 aligns across 8 bases. V shed 2 bases and J 5 bases; nucleotides not matched to a gene: 7. Germline CDR1 reads MDHEN; CDR2 reads SYDVKM. The CDR3 has 15 amino acids. DNA for the CDR3: TGTGCCAGCAGTTTAGCTGCGGGAGGTATTGAGACCCAGTACTTC. Protein sequence: CASSLAAGGIETQYF.

Only one count was recorded for this clone. The chain uses TRBV19 and TRBJ1-5; 7 bases align to TRBD1. CDR3 length equals 14 residues. V lost 2 bases, J lost 5 bases, and 3 bases stayed unmatched. CDR1 and CDR2 (germline): LNHDA, SQIVND (reference sequence). This CDR3 reads CASSIRQGDQPQHF. CDR3 in DNA: TGTGCCAGTAGTATAAGGCAGGGGGATCAGCCCCAGCATTTT. Drawing the rest from reference TRBV19 and TRBJ1-5, the complete variable domain is DGGITQSPKYLFRKEGQNVTLSCEQNLNHDAMYWYRQDPGQGLRLIYYSQIVNDFQKGDIAEGYSVSREKKESFPLTVTSAQKNPTAFYLCASSIRQGDQPQHFGDGTRLSIL.